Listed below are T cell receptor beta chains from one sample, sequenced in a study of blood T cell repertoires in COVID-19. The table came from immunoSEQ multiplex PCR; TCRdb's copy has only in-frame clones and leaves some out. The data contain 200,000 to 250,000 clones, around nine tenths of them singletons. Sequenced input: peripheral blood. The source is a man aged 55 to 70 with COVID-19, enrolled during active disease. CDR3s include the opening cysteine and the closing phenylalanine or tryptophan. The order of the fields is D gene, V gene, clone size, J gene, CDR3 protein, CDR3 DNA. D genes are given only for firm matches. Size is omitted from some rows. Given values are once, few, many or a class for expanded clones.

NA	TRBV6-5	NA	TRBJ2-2	CASSYSAVSNTGELFF	TGTGCCAGCAGTTACTCGGCGGTTTCGAACACCGGGGAGCTGTTTTTT
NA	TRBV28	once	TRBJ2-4	CASSLFEGNTKNIQYF	TGTGCCAGCAGTTTATTTGAGGGAAACACCAAAAACATTCAGTACTTC
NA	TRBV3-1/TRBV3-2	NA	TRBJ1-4	CASSPRQGEKLFF	TGTGCCAGCAGCCCAAGGCAGGGTGAAAAACTGTTTTTT
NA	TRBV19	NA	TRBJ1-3	CASSMGSSSGNTIYF	TGTGCCAGTAGTATGGGCAGTTCCTCTGGAAACACCATATATTTT
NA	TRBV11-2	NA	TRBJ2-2	CASSLVRTGGELFF	TGTGCCAGCAGCTTAGTGCGAACAGGCGGGGAGCTGTTTTTT
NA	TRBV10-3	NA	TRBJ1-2	CAISDNPGEGYTF	TGTGCCATCAGTGACAACCCAGGGGAAGGCTACACCTTC
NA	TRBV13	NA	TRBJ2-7	CASSSSWLGRSYEQYF	TGTGCCAGCAGCTCCTCATGGTTGGGCCGCTCCTACGAGCAGTACTTC
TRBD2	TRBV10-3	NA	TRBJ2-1	CAISELPRLAPYSEQFF	TGTGCCATCAGTGAACTTCCGAGACTAGCGCCCTACAGTGAGCAGTTCTTC
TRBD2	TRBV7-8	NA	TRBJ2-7	CASSSGLALEQYF	TGTGCCAGCAGCTCAGGACTAGCTCTCGAGCAGTACTTC
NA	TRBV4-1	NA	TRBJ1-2	CASSQDRGTYYGYTF	TGCGCCAGCAGCCAAGATCGTGGCACCTACTATGGCTACACCTTC
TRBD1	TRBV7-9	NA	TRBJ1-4	CASSFRDRVNEKLFF	TGTGCCAGCAGCTTTCGGGACAGGGTTAATGAAAAACTGTTTTTT